This T cell receptor beta chain appears in the sequencing data of a study of T cell changes during pregnancy in multiple sclerosis. V was shortened by 2 bases and J by 0 bases, with 10 bases between the two germline ends. Germline assignment: CDR1 SNHLY and CDR2 FYNNEI. This CDR3 has 15 amino acids. The method was immunoSEQ multiplex PCR; TCRdb's version includes in-frame clones alone and lacks a portion of them. Of tens of thousands of clones detected, roughly 93% appear once; the ten largest clones hold 1.4%. The receptor was derived from a female donor with multiple sclerosis, enrolled in a pregnancy study. The chain carries TRBV2 and TRBJ1-1; TRBD1 is a possible D gene (5 bases). Sample: peripheral blood, taken in the third trimester of pregnancy. The chain's CDR3 is CASSEQGGLNTEAFF. CDR3 DNA: TGTGCCAGCAGTGAACAGGGAGGTTTGAACACTGAAGCTTTCTTT.